This T cell receptor (beta chain) was identified in a study of vaccination and CD4 T cells after COVID-19. The wider study: Investigators drew the post-COVID samples a median approximately 92 days after diagnosis, with a range of 35 to 161. Spike peptides, overlapping and drawn from SARS-CoV-2, HCoV-NL63, HCoV-OC43 and HCoV-229E, were used to stimulate cells.

The V gene lost 0 bases and the J gene lost 1 base, with 9 bases spanning the gap. The CDR3 is made up of 15 amino acids. Germline V gene lookup returns CDR1 MNHEY and CDR2 SVGAGI. General study findings and limits: Median approximately 84% of reactive clones detected in convalescent patients emerged only post-vaccination.

To note about this clonotype: Antigen: not known.

Treatment reported: approximately nine-day PBMC culture with coronavirus spike peptide pools or control peptides (ViraFEST assay). Scientists ran DNA taken from cultured CD4+ T cells through the Oncomine TCR Beta short-read assay for sequencing. Genomic DNA was extracted from cultured CD4+ T cells. MiXCR, run by TCRdb on the PCR reads, gives a single entry per CDR3 protein. The table lists some 15,000 distinct CDR3 sequences, roughly four fifths of them singletons. This TCR was recovered from a human donor who had recovered from COVID-19. The genes are TRBV6-5 and TRBJ1-1; D not certain. Input material: CD4+ T cells from blood, cultured in vitro. The CDR3 bases are TGTGCCAGCAGTTACTCCCGGCAGCCGAACACTGAAGCTTTCTTT. It yields the protein CASSYSRQPNTEAFF.